The 24 T cell receptor beta chains below all came from one sample that was sequenced in a study of graft-versus-host responses after intestinal transplantation. The method was immunoSEQ multiplex PCR; TCRdb's version includes in-frame clones alone and lacks a portion of them. The sample has around 77,000 clones, over 85% seen once; the top ten hold around 0.54%. No cognate antigen is known for these TCRs. Sequenced here: unstimulated CD8+ T cells sorted from spleen or lymph node cells, sampled before intestinal transplant. Every receptor here comes from a human donor who received an intestinal transplant.

This chain uses TRBV27 with TRBJ2-1; D may correspond to TRBD1 or TRBD2 (7 bases each). Germline V gene data show CDR1 as MNHEY and CDR2 as SMNVEV (reference sequence). V lost 5 bases, J lost 2 bases, and 13 bases lay in between. The CDR3 runs to 15 residues. The CDR3 coding sequence is TGTGCCAGCAGTCTGAGCGGGACAGCCTACAATGAGCAGTTCTTC. Encoded protein: CASSLSGTAYNEQFF.

The chain links TRBV5-6 to TRBJ1-5; D is uncertain. Trimming removed 1 base from V and 4 bases from J, with 12 bases in between. Germline-derived CDR1 and CDR2 are SGHDT and YYEEEE. This CDR3 is 15 amino acids long. The CDR3 DNA is TGTGCCAGCAGCTTGTGGCCATTCAAAAATCAGCCCCAGCATTTT. Amino acid sequence: CASSLWPFKNQPQHF.

The chain employs TRBV27 and TRBJ2-7; a weak D match, TRBD1 (6 bases). CDR3 size: 13 residues. CDR1 MNHEY and CDR2 SMNVEV come from the germline V gene (reference sequence). V was clipped by 8 bases and J by 0 bases, with 11 bases between them. This chain's CDR3 is CASWTALSYEQYF. The CDR3 nucleotides read TGTGCCAGCTGGACAGCCCTCTCCTACGAGCAGTACTTC.

The genes are TRBV4-1 and TRBJ1-4; D is ambiguous. The V end was cut by 1 base, the J end by 4 bases, with 7 bases between. Per the germline V gene, CDR1 is MGHRA and CDR2 is YSYEKL. The CDR3 runs to 14 residues. CDR3: CASSQARNNEKLFF. Here the CDR3 DNA reads TGCGCCAGCAGCCAAGCCCGGAATAATGAAAAACTGTTTTTT.

The DNA of the CDR3 is TGTGCCAGCAGCGTAGACGTGGGGGGTGATGAGCAGTTCTTC. This codes for CASSVDVGGDEQFF. This chain joins TRBV9 and TRBJ2-1; weak D call: TRBD2 (6 bases). The germline CDR1 and CDR2 sequences are SGDLS and YYNGEE. Trimming removed 0 bases from V and 8 bases from J, with 12 bases in between. The CDR3 extends over 14 amino acids.

The V call is TRBV21-1, the J call TRBJ2-5. The DNA matches TRBJ2-7 better at its end, which makes the J call doubtful. TRBV21-1 is a known pseudogene. The CDR3 runs to 18 residues. The DNA of the CDR3 is TGTGCCAGCAGCACGCCTCCGGGACCAAGAGGCCCATTCTACGAGCAGTACTTC. Translating it yields CASSTPPGPRGPFYEQYF.

In DNA, the CDR3 is TGTGCCAGCAGTTACTCAGACAGGCTATATGGCTACACCTTC. It translates to CASSYSDRLYGYTF. The V and J genes are TRBV6-5 and TRBJ1-2; tentative D call: TRBD1 (6 bases). This CDR3 is built from 14 residues. Germline CDR1 and CDR2: MNHEY and SVGAGI. Trimming shortened V by 0 bases and J by 5 bases, and 10 bases separated the two germline ends.

With respect to this clone: The sample carries other DNA sequences with the same CDR3. This chain links TRBV27 with TRBJ2-7; D gene uncertain. CDR1 is MNHEY, CDR2 SMNVEV, per germline (reference sequence). The CDR3 consists of 13 residues. The ends were cut back, 2 bases at V and 2 bases at J, with 7 bases in the middle. As DNA, the CDR3 is TGTGCCAGCAGTTTAGGCGGAACCTACGAGCAGTACTTC. Protein sequence: CASSLGGTYEQYF.

The rearrangement joins TRBV28 to TRBJ2-1; TRBD2 matches 7 bases. V trimming: 3 bases; J trimming: 10 bases; junction bases outside the gene matches: 6. Germline values: CDR1 MDHEN, CDR2 SYDVKM. The CDR3 runs 13 residues. This CDR3 is CASSFEGGREQFF. DNA of the CDR3: TGTGCCAGCAGTTTCGAGGGAGGGCGGGAGCAGTTCTTC.

CDR3 residues: CAISERGIDNSPLHF. The CDR3 nucleotides are TGTGCCATCAGTGAGAGGGGTATCGATAATTCACCCCTCCACTTT. The chain carries TRBV10-3 and TRBJ1-6; TRBD1 might be the D (5 bases). The CDR3 has 15 amino acids. The ends were cut back, 2 bases at V and 5 bases at J, with 10 bases in the middle. Looked up from germline, CDR1 is ENHRY and CDR2 is SYGVKD.

In nucleotides, the CDR3 is TGTGCCAGCAGCACCAGGAGGACTAGCGGGAGTTATTTGGACACCGGGGAGCTGTTTTTT. Translated, it gives CASSTRRTSGSYLDTGELFF. The chain links TRBV9 to TRBJ2-2; the match to TRBD2 covers 13 bases. V lost 4 bases and J lost 3; bases outside the gene matches: 15. CDR1 is SGDLS and CDR2 is YYNGEE in the germline V gene. This CDR3 spans 20 amino acids. Variable domain in full (rest from reference TRBV9 and TRBJ2-2): DSGVTQTPKHLITATGQRVTLRCSPRSGDLSVYWYQQSLDQGLQFLIQYYNGEERAKGNILERFSAQQFPDLHSELNLSSLELGDSALYFCASSTRRTSGSYLDTGELFFGEGSRLTVL.

The V gene is TRBV28, the J gene TRBJ2-7; D possibly corresponds to TRBD1 (5 bases). Germline CDR1 is MDHEN and CDR2 is SYDVKM. Trimming cost V 2 bases and J 3 bases, with 8 bases left between them. This CDR3 is 13 amino acids long. The CDR3 here is CASSLVRDYEQYF. The DNA of the CDR3 is TGTGCCAGCAGTTTAGTCAGGGACTACGAGCAGTACTTC.

The J gene is TRBJ2-1, the V gene TRBV18; the D gene is possibly TRBD2 (6 bases). V dropped 3 bases and J dropped 1 base, with 7 bases sitting between them. Germline loops: CDR1 KGHSH, CDR2 LQKENI. The CDR3 is 14 residues long. The CDR3 sequence: CASSPEGSYNEQFF. CDR3 sequence (DNA): TGTGCCAGCTCACCGGAGGGATCCTACAATGAGCAGTTCTTC.

V is TRBV11-2 and J is TRBJ2-7, with 10 bases lining up with TRBD2. Looked up from germline, CDR1 is SGHAT and CDR2 is FQNNGV. The CDR3 runs to 16 residues. The J segment lost 0 bases and the V segment lost 5 bases, leaving 7 bases of the junction unmatched. CDR3 residues: CASSATLAGSSYEQYF. For the CDR3, the DNA is TGTGCCAGCAGCGCTACACTAGCGGGAAGCTCCTACGAGCAGTACTTC.

V usage is TRBV19 and J usage is TRBJ2-1; the match to TRBD2 covers 8 bases. V lost 5 bases, J lost 7 bases, and 10 bases stayed unmatched. Germline V gene lookup returns CDR1 LNHDA and CDR2 SQIVND (reference sequence). The CDR3 consists of 15 residues. CDR3 in DNA: TGTGCCAGTAGTGTGGGTGGTAGCGGGAATAATGAGCAGTTCTTC. This gives the protein CASSVGGSGNNEQFF.

This rearrangement joins TRBV4-1 to TRBJ1-1, with unresolved D. Germline V gene lookup returns CDR1 MGHRA and CDR2 YSYEKL. CDR3 length: 13 amino acids. Trimming shortened V by 4 bases and J by 0 bases, and 6 bases separated the two germline ends. The CDR3 protein is CASSLKVNTEAFF. CDR3 DNA sequence: TGCGCCAGCAGCCTAAAAGTGAACACTGAAGCTTTCTTT.

The chain recombines TRBV4-1 with TRBJ2-3; 11 nucleotides line up with TRBD1. V lost 3 bases and J lost 3; bases outside the gene matches: 8. CDR1 is MGHRA, CDR2 YSYEKL, per germline. This CDR3 has 17 amino acids. The CDR3, as DNA: TGCGCCAGCAGCCACCACCGAGGACAGGGGGCGACAGATACGCAGTATTTT. This sequence encodes CASSHHRGQGATDTQYF.

The rearrangement uses TRBV9 and TRBJ2-6; D uncertain. This CDR3 spans 16 amino acids. Germline CDR1 SGDLS, CDR2 YYNGEE. V was shortened by 0 bases and J by 5 bases, with 12 bases between the two germline ends. The CDR3 DNA sequence: TGTGCCAGCAGCGTAGATACAGCCCTCTGGGCCAACGTCCTGACTTTC. Translating gives CASSVDTALWANVLTF.

The chain joins TRBV5-1 to TRBJ1-5; 11 bases match TRBD1. V gave up 4 bases and J gave up 0 bases; unmatched junction bases: 12. The CDR3 runs to 19 residues. Germline values: CDR1 SGHRS, CDR2 YFSETQ. CDR3: CASSPGQGVRNYSNQPQHF. As DNA, the CDR3 is TGCGCCAGCAGCCCGGGACAGGGGGTCAGGAATTATAGCAATCAGCCCCAGCATTTT.

The chain is built from TRBV6-6 and TRBJ2-5; 10 bases agree with TRBD1. Germline V gene sequence: CDR1 MNHNY, CDR2 SVGAGI (reference sequence). J was trimmed by 5 bases and V by 6 bases; bases with no gene match: 9. The CDR3 sequence is 15 residues long. For the CDR3, the DNA is TGTGCCAGCAGCCGGACAGGGGGTGCAGCGGAGACCCAGTACTTC. Protein: CASSRTGGAAETQYF.

The CDR3, as DNA: TGCGCCAGCAGCCAAGGGACAGGGTCGGGCACTGAAGCTTTCTTT. As protein: CASSQGTGSGTEAFF. This chain joins TRBV4-1 and TRBJ1-1; 8 nucleotides agree with TRBD1. Germline assignment: CDR1 MGHRA and CDR2 YSYEKL. Trimming at V came to 1 base and at J to 4 bases, leaving 5 bases not matched to a gene. The CDR3 is made up of 15 amino acids.

The chain has TRBV9 and TRBJ2-1, with a tentative D call TRBD2 (5 bases). This CDR3 has 14 amino acids. Between the trimmed V and J ends, which lost 0 bases and 8 bases, there was a span of 12 bases. The germline V gene has CDR1 SGDLS and CDR2 YYNGEE. The CDR3 is CASSVAGLAYEQFF. CDR3 DNA: TGTGCCAGCAGCGTAGCGGGCCTAGCCTATGAGCAGTTCTTC. Full variable domain (remainder filled in from reference TRBV9 and TRBJ2-1): DSGVTQTPKHLITATGQRVTLRCSPRSGDLSVYWYQQSLDQGLQFLIQYYNGEERAKGNILERFSAQQFPDLHSELNLSSLELGDSALYFCASSVAGLAYEQFFGPGTRLTVL.

The chain couples TRBV7-6 to TRBJ2-2, with D tentatively TRBD1 or TRBD2 (5 bases each). Trimming removed 3 bases from V and 8 bases from J, with 13 bases in between. CDR3 length: 14 amino acids. Germline V gene data show CDR1 as SGHVS and CDR2 as FNYEAQ. As DNA, the CDR3 is TGTGCCAGCAGCTTGGGGGTTAGCACGGGGGAGCTGTTTTTT. Protein product: CASSLGVSTGELFF. The full variable domain, with the rest looked up from reference TRBV7-6 and TRBJ2-2, is GAGVSQSPRYKVTKRGQDVALRCDPISGHVSLYWYRQALGQGPEFLTYFNYEAQQDKSGLPNDRFSAERPEGSISTLTIQRTEQRDSAMYRCASSLGVSTGELFFGEGSRLTVL.

This sequence joins TRBV6-1 and TRBJ1-2, with D uncertain. Germline V gene sequence: CDR1 MNHNS, CDR2 SASEGT. V was shortened by 1 base and J by 5 bases, with 14 bases between the two germline ends. The CDR3 length is 15 residues. DNA for the CDR3: TGTGCCAGCAGTGAAGGAAACGGTGTTCTATATGGCTACACCTTC. Its protein product is CASSEGNGVLYGYTF.